The clone carrying this T cell receptor beta chain was seen just once. The sample originates from a study of sequential checkpoint blockade in melanoma. On the study more broadly: Randomization was 1:1 between first-line nivolumab→ipilimumab and ipilimumab→nivolumab. Maintenance nivolumab came after either treatment sequence.

In germline, CDR1 is LNHDA, CDR2 SQIVND (reference sequence). V lost 3 bases, J lost 6 bases, and 9 bases stayed unmatched. This CDR3 is built from 15 residues. Treatment indicated: randomized to nivolumab then ipilimumab (arm A) or the reverse (arm B). Live CD3+CD8+ CD19− CD56− cells were sorted from PBMCs. TCRdb's copy holds only in-frame clones and misses some; the assay was immunoSEQ multiplex PCR. The repertoire holds around 18,000 clones, with about 66% as singletons. Sequencing used CD8+ T cells sorted from blood (inferred from file names), obtained from a patient given nivolumab and ipilimumab in sequence. The chain uses TRBV19 and TRBJ2-7, with TRBD2 identical over 9 bases. This receptor was taken from a human donor with melanoma. The CDR3 sequence: CASSMFVTSGAEQYF. CDR3 nucleotides: TGTGCCAGTAGTATGTTTGTGACTAGCGGAGCCGAGCAGTACTTC.